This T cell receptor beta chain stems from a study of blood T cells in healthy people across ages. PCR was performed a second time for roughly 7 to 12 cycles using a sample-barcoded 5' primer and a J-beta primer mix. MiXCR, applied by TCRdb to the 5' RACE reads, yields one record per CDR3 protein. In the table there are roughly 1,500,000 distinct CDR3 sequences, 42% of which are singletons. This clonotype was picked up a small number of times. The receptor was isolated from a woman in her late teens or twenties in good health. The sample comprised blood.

CDR3 DNA: TGTGCCAGCAGCCAAGTGGCCGGGACAGGGGTAACAGATACGCAGTATTTT. This gives the protein CASSQVAGTGVTDTQYF. The chain combines TRBV4-2 with TRBJ2-3; TRBD1 matches 10 bases. CDR1 and CDR2 (germline): LGHNA, YNFKEQ. Trimming took 1 base from V and 3 from J; bases not matched to a gene: 7. The CDR3 contains 17 residues.